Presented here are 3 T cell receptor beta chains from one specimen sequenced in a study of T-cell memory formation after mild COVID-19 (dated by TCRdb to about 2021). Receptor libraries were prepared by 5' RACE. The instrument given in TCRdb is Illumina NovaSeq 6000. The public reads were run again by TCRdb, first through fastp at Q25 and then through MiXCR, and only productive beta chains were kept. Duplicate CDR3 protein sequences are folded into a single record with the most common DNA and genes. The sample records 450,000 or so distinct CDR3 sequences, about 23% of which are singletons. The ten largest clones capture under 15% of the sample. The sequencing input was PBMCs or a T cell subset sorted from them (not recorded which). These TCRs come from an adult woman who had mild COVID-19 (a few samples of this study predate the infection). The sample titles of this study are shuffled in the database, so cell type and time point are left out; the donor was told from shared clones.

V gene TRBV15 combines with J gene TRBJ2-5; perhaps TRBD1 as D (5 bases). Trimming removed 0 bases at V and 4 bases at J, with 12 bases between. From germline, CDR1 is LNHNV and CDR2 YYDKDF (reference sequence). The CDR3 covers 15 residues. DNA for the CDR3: TGTGCCACCAGCAGAGAGGACACCGCCGGAGAGACCCAGTACTTC. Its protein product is CATSREDTAGETQYF.

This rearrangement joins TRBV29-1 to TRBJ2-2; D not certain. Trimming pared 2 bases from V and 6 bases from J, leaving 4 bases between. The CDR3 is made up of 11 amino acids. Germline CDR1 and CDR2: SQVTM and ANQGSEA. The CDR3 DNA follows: TGCAGCGTTGAATGGTCCGGGGAGCTGTTTTTT. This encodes CSVEWSGELFF.

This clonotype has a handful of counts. CDR3 region: CASGITAPAGQSYEQYF. The CDR3 DNA reads as TGTGCCAGCGGAATAACGGCGCCAGCGGGCCAATCCTACGAGCAGTACTTC. J is TRBJ2-7 and V is TRBV12-3 or TRBV12-4, with D possibly TRBD2 on 6 matching bases. The V end lost 8 bases, the J end lost 1 base, and 24 bases lay between the germline ends. This CDR3 region has 17 residues.